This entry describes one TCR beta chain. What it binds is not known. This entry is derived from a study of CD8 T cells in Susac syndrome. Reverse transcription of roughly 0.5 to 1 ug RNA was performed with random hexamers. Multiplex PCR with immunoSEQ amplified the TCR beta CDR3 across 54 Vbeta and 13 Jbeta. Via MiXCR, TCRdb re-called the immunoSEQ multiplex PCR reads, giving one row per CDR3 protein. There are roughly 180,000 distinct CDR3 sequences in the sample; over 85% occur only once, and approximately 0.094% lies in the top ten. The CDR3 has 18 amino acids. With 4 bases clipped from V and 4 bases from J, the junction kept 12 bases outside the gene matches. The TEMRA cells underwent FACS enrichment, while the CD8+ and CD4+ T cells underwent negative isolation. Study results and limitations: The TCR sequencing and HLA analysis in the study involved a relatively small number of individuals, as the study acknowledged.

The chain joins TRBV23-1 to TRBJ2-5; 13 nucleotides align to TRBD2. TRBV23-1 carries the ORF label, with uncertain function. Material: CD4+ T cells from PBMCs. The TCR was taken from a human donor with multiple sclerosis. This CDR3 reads CASSLLPGLAGPGETQYF. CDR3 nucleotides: TGCGCCAGCAGTCTTCTTCCGGGACTAGCGGGACCGGGAGAGACCCAGTACTTC.